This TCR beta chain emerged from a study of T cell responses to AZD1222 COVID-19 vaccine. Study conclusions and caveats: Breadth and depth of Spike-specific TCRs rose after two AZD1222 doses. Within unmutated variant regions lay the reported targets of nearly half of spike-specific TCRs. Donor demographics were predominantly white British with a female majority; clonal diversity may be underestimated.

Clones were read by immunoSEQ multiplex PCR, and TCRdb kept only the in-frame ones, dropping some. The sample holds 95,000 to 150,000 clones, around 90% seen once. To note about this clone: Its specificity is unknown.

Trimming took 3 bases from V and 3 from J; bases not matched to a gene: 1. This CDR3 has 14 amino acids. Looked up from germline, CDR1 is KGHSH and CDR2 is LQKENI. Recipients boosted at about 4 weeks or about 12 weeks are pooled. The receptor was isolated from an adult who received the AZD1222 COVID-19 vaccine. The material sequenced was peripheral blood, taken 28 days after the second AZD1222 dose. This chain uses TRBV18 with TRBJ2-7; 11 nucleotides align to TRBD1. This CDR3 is CASSPGTGGYEQYF. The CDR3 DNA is TGTGCCAGCTCACCGGGGACAGGGGGCTACGAGCAGTACTTC. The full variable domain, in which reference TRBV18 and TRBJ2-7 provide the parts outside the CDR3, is NAGVMQNPRHLVRRRGQEARLRCSPMKGHSHVYWYRQLPEEGLKFMVYLQKENIIDESGMPKERFSAEFPKEGPSILRIQQVVRGDSAAYFCASSPGTGGYEQYFGPGTRLTVT.